This T cell receptor beta chain was sequenced during a study of identical twins. At least ten counts were recorded for this clonotype. No antigen is known for it. Study results and limitations: A lower insertion count was a feature of abundant cord blood beta clonotypes, with no such feature in memory repertoires.

TCRdb recomputed calls from the 5' RACE reads with MiXCR, one row per CDR3 protein. The table records 500,000 to 550,000 distinct CDR3 sequences, about 20% of them present only once. V lost 5 bases and J lost 0, with 14 bases in between. CDR3 size: 15 residues. These same records also appear under a second study, on T cells expressing NK-cell markers. That paper states: Seven of eight sequenced donors tested HCMV-seropositive; one tested seronegative. Several experiments added an anti-gamma-delta TCR antibody to sort only alpha-beta TCR T cells. The contribution of dominant NKG2C+ clonotypes to CD8+ T cells in roughly 6 donors was about 1.0-7.0%.

This receptor was taken from a young woman in good health. This sequence joins TRBV12-3 or TRBV12-4 and TRBJ2-7; a weak D match, TRBD1 (5 bases). The sample taken for sequencing was CD4+ T cells sorted from blood. For the CDR3, the DNA is TGTGCCAGCAGTCCCCCTGACAGATACTCCTACGAGCAGTACTTC. It codes for CASSPPDRYSYEQYF.